This TCR beta chain was obtained from a study of cytomegalovirus exposure and HLA in healthy donors. Concerning this clone: Antigen specificity is unknown.

Donors consisted of healthy bone marrow donors. Primers for the PCR totalled 60 Vbeta and 13 Jbeta. Generated by immunoSEQ multiplex PCR, the TCRdb table keeps only in-frame clones and is missing some. Altogether more than 200,000 clones are present, roughly 87% being singletons, with the ten largest covering approximately 6%. Whole-study findings and limits: Information on immune exposure was restricted to one variable (CMV serostatus). The study listed roughly 150 cytomegalovirus-associated TCR beta chains.

Sequencing input: PBMCs. The TCR comes from a man aged 35 to 55 in good health and CMV-seropositive.

CDR3 protein: CASSPGTGNQPQHF. The CDR3 coding sequence is TGCGCCAGCAGCCCCGGGACAGGCAATCAGCCCCAGCATTTT. The chain has TRBV5-1 and TRBJ1-5; 7 nucleotides align to TRBD1. Unmatched junction bases numbered 3, after V lost 4 bases and J lost 2 bases. This CDR3 region has 14 residues. Per germline, CDR1 SGHRS and CDR2 YFSETQ.